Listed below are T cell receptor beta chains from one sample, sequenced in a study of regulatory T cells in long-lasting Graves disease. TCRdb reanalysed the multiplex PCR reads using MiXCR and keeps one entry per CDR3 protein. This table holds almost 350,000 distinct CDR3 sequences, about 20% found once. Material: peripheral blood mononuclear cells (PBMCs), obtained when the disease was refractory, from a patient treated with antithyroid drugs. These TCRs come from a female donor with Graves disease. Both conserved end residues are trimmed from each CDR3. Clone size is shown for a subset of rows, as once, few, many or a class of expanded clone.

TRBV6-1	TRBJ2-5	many	ASTPIWTSGSPRSYVY
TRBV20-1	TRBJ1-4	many	SARRPGVGATNEKLF
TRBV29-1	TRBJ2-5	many	SVRRGAGETQY
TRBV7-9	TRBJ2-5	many	ASSYKGLGSRGETQY
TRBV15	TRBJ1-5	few	ATSRDQGQPQH
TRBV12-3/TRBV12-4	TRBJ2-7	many	ASNGDYHHYEQY
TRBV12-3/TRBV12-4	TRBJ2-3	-	ASTRGALPADTQY
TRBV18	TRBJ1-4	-	ASSPLDDWGKLF
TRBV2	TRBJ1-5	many	ASNLDRGSANQPQH
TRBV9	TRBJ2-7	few	ASSPQGSPPLYEQY
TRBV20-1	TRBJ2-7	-	SAKGGEAYEQY
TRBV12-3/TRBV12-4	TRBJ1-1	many	ASSLGRGSGEAF
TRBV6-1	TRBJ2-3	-	ASSVLRSTDTQY
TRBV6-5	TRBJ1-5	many	ASSYEAGGLQPQH
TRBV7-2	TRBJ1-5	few	ASSNGQGAFQPQH
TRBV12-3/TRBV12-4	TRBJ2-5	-	ASSHDPSLDRVQETQY